These 22 T cell receptor beta chains were sequenced from one sample in a study of CD8 T cells in ankylosing spondylitis. MiXCR, applied by TCRdb to the 5' RACE reads, yields one record per CDR3 protein. The sample shows about 100,000 distinct CDR3 sequences, 7.5% to 9% of them seen only once. The sequencing sample was made of blood, either unsorted or a sorted T cell fraction (not recorded which). Receptors were obtained from a male donor with ankylosing spondylitis or in good health (not recorded which).

This clonotype was seen a few times. The chain carries TRBV29-1 and TRBJ2-5; 7 nucleotides match TRBD1. Germline CDR1 and CDR2: SQVTM and ANQGSEA. V was clipped by 7 bases and J by 4 bases; unmatched bases: 9. The CDR3 loop spans 13 amino acids. In DNA, the CDR3 is TGCAGCGCCGAACCGGGACAGAGAGAGACCCAGTACTTC. Translation gives CSAEPGQRETQYF. The complete variable domain, with remaining parts taken from reference TRBV29-1 and TRBJ2-5, reads SAVISQKPSRDICQRGTSLTIQCQVDSQVTMMFWYRQQPGQSLTLIATANQGSEATYESGFVIDKFPISRPNLTFSTLTVSNMSPEDSSIYLCSAEPGQRETQYFGPGTRLLVL.

In its sample, this clonotype was seen a few times. The rearrangement uses TRBV7-2 and TRBJ1-2, with D perhaps matching TRBD1 (6 bases). Per germline, CDR1 SGHTA and CDR2 FQGNSA. The CDR3 covers 14 residues. V was cut by 2 bases and J by 4 bases, with 11 bases left in between. The CDR3 sequence: CASSLQGLSYGYTF. DNA of the CDR3: TGTGCCAGCAGCTTACAGGGGTTGAGCTATGGCTACACCTTC.

At least ten counts were recorded for this clonotype. The chain links TRBV6-1 to TRBJ2-3, with D perhaps assigned TRBD1 or TRBD2 (5 bases each). V lost 8 bases to trimming and J lost 1 base, with 13 bases between them. Germline V gene data show CDR1 as MNHNS and CDR2 as SASEGT. CDR3 length: 14 amino acids. The CDR3 DNA follows: TGTGCCAGCTTCCGGGACGCCGGCACAGATACGCAGTATTTT. This translates into CASFRDAGTDTQYF.

Many counts were recorded for this clonotype. The chain joins TRBV6-5 to TRBJ1-5; D is unresolved. Germline-derived CDR1 and CDR2 are MNHEY and SVGAGI. The CDR3 is 15 residues long. Trimming shortened V by 5 bases and J by 2 bases, and 13 bases separated the two germline ends. This CDR3 is CASSGLQDGNQPQHF. The DNA of the CDR3 is TGTGCCAGCAGTGGCCTTCAGGACGGCAATCAGCCCCAGCATTTT.

This clonotype was counted ten times or more. The rearrangement uses TRBV10-3 and TRBJ1-5, with D unresolved. Germline V lookup: CDR1 ENHRY, CDR2 SYGVKD. Trimming took 0 bases from V and 1 from J, leaving 16 bases between them. The CDR3 totals 18 residues. The CDR3, as DNA: TGTGCCATCAGTGAGTCGGGAGAAGGCGGAGGAAGCAATCAGCCCCAGCATTTT. Its protein product is CAISESGEGGGSNQPQHF.

This clonotype was seen at least ten times. The chain combines TRBV4-2 with TRBJ2-1; no clear D. CDR1 and CDR2 (germline): LGHNA, YNFKEQ. The V gene lost 2 bases and the J gene lost 0 bases, with 11 bases spanning the gap. The CDR3 extends over 16 amino acids. The CDR3 is CASSQPLSISYNEQFF. CDR3 nucleotide sequence: TGTGCCAGCAGCCAACCTCTATCCATCTCCTACAATGAGCAGTTCTTC.

This clonotype was observed many times. V and J are TRBV19 and TRBJ2-1; D gene unclear. CDR1 and CDR2 (germline): LNHDA, SQIVND (reference sequence). Trimming took 0 bases from V and 5 from J, leaving 5 bases between them. The CDR3 spans 13 residues. The CDR3 reads CASSIDRDNEQFF. The CDR3 bases are TGTGCCAGTAGTATAGATCGAGACAATGAGCAGTTCTTC.

In this sample, this clonotype turned up many times. The chain couples TRBV3-1 to TRBJ1-1; tentatively, D is TRBD1 (5 bases). The CDR3 has 14 amino acids. Trimming stripped 5 bases from V and 1 base from J, with 11 bases between. Germline V gives CDR1 LGHDT, CDR2 YNNKEL (reference sequence). CDR3 DNA sequence: TGTGCCAGCAGCTCCTCCGGGGCGAACACTGAAGCTTTCTTT. Translation: CASSSSGANTEAFF.

This clonotype was found many times. The chain has TRBV20-1 and TRBJ2-7; no firm D call. The CDR3 has 14 amino acids. V lost 3 bases and J 0 bases, leaving 12 bases between the germline ends. Germline loops: CDR1 DFQATT, CDR2 SNEGSKA (reference sequence). The CDR3 DNA sequence: TGCAGTGCTAGCCTCTTCCCCAGCTCCTACGAGCAGTACTTC. Its translation: CSASLFPSSYEQYF.

Only a few counts were recorded for this clonotype. The chain employs TRBV19 and TRBJ2-6; D not resolved. CDR1 LNHDA and CDR2 SQIVND come from the germline V gene (reference sequence). The CDR3 totals 15 residues. Trimming pared 4 bases from V and 2 bases from J, leaving 9 bases between. CDR3 nucleotide sequence: TGTGCCAGTAGTAGGGTAGGCACTGGGGCCAACGTCCTGACTTTC. Residues: CASSRVGTGANVLTF.

CDR3 sequence reads: CASSQGGVQPQHF. The CDR3 DNA is TGTGCCAGCAGCCAGGGGGGGGTCCAGCCCCAGCATTTT. The chain carries TRBV3-1 and TRBJ1-5; D may be TRBD1 (5 bases). Trimming removed 3 bases at V and 7 bases at J, with 10 bases between. The CDR3 sequence is 13 residues long. CDR1 is LGHDT and CDR2 is YNNKEL in the germline V gene (reference sequence).

This chain connects TRBV7-2 to TRBJ1-2, with D possibly being TRBD1 (6 bases). Germline CDR1 SGHTA, CDR2 FQGNSA. V dropped 4 bases and J dropped 6 bases, with 18 bases sitting between them. This CDR3 spans 15 amino acids. The CDR3 region is CASSYRDTTRDGYTF. The CDR3, as DNA: TGTGCCAGCAGCTACCGGGACACTACGAGGGATGGCTACACCTTC.

This clonotype was seen many times. The V and J genes are TRBV7-9 and TRBJ2-2; D gene ambiguous. Germline assignment: CDR1 SEHNR and CDR2 FQNEAQ (reference sequence). V lost 0 bases and J 6 bases, leaving 8 bases between the germline ends. The CDR3 length is 14 residues. The CDR3 reads CASSLAQIPGELFF. CDR3 DNA: TGTGCCAGCAGCTTAGCGCAGATTCCCGGGGAGCTGTTTTTT. Together with reference TRBV7-9 and TRBJ2-2, the CDR3 gives the full variable domain: DTGVSQNPRHKITKRGQNVTFRCDPISEHNRLYWYRQTLGQGPEFLTYFQNEAQLEKSRLLSDRFSAERPKGSFSTLEIQRTEQGDSAMYLCASSLAQIPGELFFGEGSRLTVL.

This clonotype was seen many times. The gene calls are TRBV24-1 and TRBJ2-3, with 9 nucleotides matching TRBD2. This CDR3 spans 15 amino acids. Germline CDR1 KGHDR, CDR2 SFDVKD. V dropped 4 bases and J dropped 1; count of bases not matched to a gene: 2. The DNA of the CDR3 is TGTGCCACCAGTGAGGAGCGGGGGGGCACAGATACGCAGTATTTT. It encodes CATSEERGGTDTQYF.

In its sample, this clonotype was seen many times. Sequence at one end of the junction differs from germline and may be a read error. The V call is TRBV7-7, the J call TRBJ2-2; 10 nucleotides align to TRBD2. Germline values: CDR1 SSHAT, CDR2 FNYEAQ (reference sequence). CDR3 length: 15 residues. CDR3 loop: CASSRAGGPDGELFF. The CDR3 region has the DNA TGTGCTAGCAGCCGAGCGGGAGGGCCGGACGGGGAGCTGTTTTTT.

This clonotype occurred many times. The chain has TRBV11-2 and TRBJ2-3; D uncertain. Germline CDR1 reads SGHAT; CDR2 reads FQNNGV. Trimming took 3 bases from V and 2 from J, leaving 12 bases between them. The CDR3 runs 15 residues. The CDR3 DNA follows: TGTGCCAGCAGCTTGGGTGTGACCCACACAGATACGCAGTATTTT. It codes for CASSLGVTHTDTQYF.

The sample holds many counts of this clonotype. The rearrangement links TRBV4-1 to TRBJ1-2, with a weak D call TRBD1 (5 bases). Germline loops: CDR1 MGHRA, CDR2 YSYEKL. Between the trimmed V and J ends, which lost 1 base and 11 bases, there was a span of 14 bases. The CDR3 is made up of 13 amino acids. The CDR3 sequence is CASSQGAGSGYTF. The DNA for the CDR3 is TGCGCCAGCAGCCAAGGGGCAGGGAGTGGGTACACCTTC.

This clonotype was seen at least ten times. V usage is TRBV5-1 and J usage is TRBJ2-5; D is perhaps TRBD1 (6 bases). Trimming took off 2 bases at V and 2 bases at J, with 13 bases between the two ends. CDR1 SGHRS and CDR2 YFSETQ come from the germline V gene. The CDR3 length is 15 residues. The chain's CDR3 is CASSFGQPTQETQYF. In nucleotides, the CDR3 is TGCGCCAGCAGCTTCGGACAGCCAACGCAAGAGACCCAGTACTTC.

As to this clonotype: A much larger clonotype is one base distant, so this may be a read error. The CDR3 spells CVSSPNSDIQYF. In nucleotides, the CDR3 is TGTGTCAGCAGTCCTAACTCGGACATTCAGTACTTC. This chain connects TRBV3-1 to TRBJ2-4; D not certain. The CDR3 contains 12 residues. The germline gives CDR1 LGHDT, CDR2 YNNKEL (reference sequence).

There are many counts of this clonotype. This chain uses TRBV4-2 with TRBJ2-3; the D call may be TRBD1 or TRBD2 (5 bases each). CDR3 length: 16 amino acids. V lost 1 base to trimming and J lost 0 bases, with 11 bases between them. Germline V gives CDR1 LGHNA, CDR2 YNFKEQ. CDR3 amino acids: CASSQGGNPSTDTQYF. In DNA form, the CDR3 reads TGTGCCAGCAGCCAAGGGGGGAACCCTAGCACAGATACGCAGTATTTT.

This clonotype has at least ten counts. The chain couples TRBV20-1 to TRBJ2-3; 12 nucleotides match TRBD1. Trimming cost V 1 base and J 3 bases; bases outside gene matches: 2. Germline V gives CDR1 DFQATT, CDR2 SNEGSKA (reference sequence). The CDR3 runs to 15 residues. The DNA for the CDR3 is TGCAGTGCTAGAGGGGACAGGGGGCGAACAGATACGCAGTATTTT. It codes for CSARGDRGRTDTQYF.

This clonotype occurred many times. DNA of the CDR3: TGTGCCAGCAGTTTATTAGGGGCAAAAAACATTCAGTACTTC. Protein sequence: CASSLLGAKNIQYF. The genes are TRBV28 and TRBJ2-4; TRBD1 is a possible D gene (5 bases). V dropped 1 base and J dropped 4 bases, with 8 bases sitting between them. The germline CDR1 and CDR2 sequences are MDHEN and SYDVKM. This CDR3 is built from 14 residues.